This TCR beta chain was captured in a study of PD-1 blockade in classical Hodgkin lymphoma. J gave up 6 bases and V 5 bases, and 8 bases lay outside the gene matches. The germline V gene encodes CDR1 SGHVS and CDR2 FQNEAQ. The CDR3 consists of 14 residues. Every patient was affected by relapse after autologous stem cell transplantation, while exposure to brentuximab vedotin was not uniform. Sequenced by immunoSEQ multiplex PCR; TCRdb stores in-frame clones only, minus some. The sample holds roughly 62,000 clones, about nine tenths seen once. Sequenced here: peripheral blood mononuclear cells (PBMCs), sampled at baseline. This TCR came from a human donor with classical Hodgkin lymphoma. The genes are TRBV7-8 and TRBJ2-7; 9 bases are shared with TRBD1. CDR3 in amino acids: CASSPWTGAGEQYF. Written as DNA, the CDR3 is TGTGCCAGCAGCCCATGGACAGGGGCCGGCGAGCAGTACTTC.